Listed here are 13 T cell receptor beta chains from one sample, sequenced in a study of blood T cell repertoires in COVID-19 (dated by TCRdb to about 2020). Libraries were constructed by the immunoSEQ multiplex PCR assay. TCRdb holds this immuneACCESS table with in-frame rearrangements only. Some clones are missing; in checked studies, unresolved V genes explain under half, and the rest has no known cause. This sample has fewer than 600,000 clones in its table, and nearly 90% of those were observed once. Roughly 0.84% of the sample is in the top ten clones. The sample consisted of peripheral blood. Source of these receptors: a man aged 18 to 35 with COVID-19, enrolled during active disease.

The CDR3 coding sequence is TGTGCCAGCAGTTACTCGTTGGTAGGGGGCCACCAGTTCTTC. Its protein is CASSYSLVGGHQFF. The J gene is TRBJ2-1, the V gene TRBV6-6; 7 bases are a match to TRBD1. Germline V gives CDR1 MNHNY, CDR2 SVGAGI (reference sequence). CDR3 length equals 14 residues. Trimming took 0 bases from V and 13 from J; bases not matched to a gene: 9.

The chain employs TRBV19 and TRBJ2-1; 7 bases are shared with TRBD2. CDR3 length: 13 amino acids. Losses at the gene ends were 9 bases for V and 10 bases for J; bases not matched to a gene: 12. Germline CDR1 and CDR2: LNHDA and SQIVND (reference sequence). The CDR3 loop is CASATSVSGEQFF. In DNA, the CDR3 is TGTGCCAGCGCCACTAGCGTGTCGGGGGAGCAGTTCTTC. Full variable domain (outside the CDR3, taken from reference TRBV19 and TRBJ2-1): DGGITQSPKYLFRKEGQNVTLSCEQNLNHDAMYWYRQDPGQGLRLIYYSQIVNDFQKGDIAEGYSVSREKKESFPLTVTSAQKNPTAFYLCASATSVSGEQFFGPGTRLTVL.

The rearrangement joins TRBV25-1 to TRBJ1-5; TRBD1 agrees at 8 bases. The length of the CDR3 is 15 residues. Trimming removed 4 bases from V and 6 bases from J; junction bases left unmatched: 8. In germline, CDR1 is MGHDK, CDR2 SYGVNS. In DNA form, the CDR3 reads TGTGCCAGCAGTGCTGGAGGGACAGGCGGTCAGCCCCAGCATTTT. This encodes CASSAGGTGGQPQHF.

This clone appeared a single time. The gene calls are TRBV7-9 and TRBJ2-7; TRBD1 is a possible D gene (6 bases). The CDR3 sequence is 14 residues long. Trimming pared 5 bases from V and 2 bases from J, leaving 13 bases between. Germline lookup yields CDR1 SEHNR and CDR2 FQNEAQ (reference sequence). Here the CDR3 DNA reads TGTGCCAGCAGCAGCCGGGACAATCCCTACGAGCAGTACTTC. Its translation: CASSSRDNPYEQYF. The whole variable domain, filled in from reference TRBV7-9 and TRBJ2-7, reads DTGVSQNPRHKITKRGQNVTFRCDPISEHNRLYWYRQTLGQGPEFLTYFQNEAQLEKSRLLSDRFSAERPKGSFSTLEIQRTEQGDSAMYLCASSSRDNPYEQYFGPGTRLTVT.

About this clone: At one end the junction does not follow the germline gene, possibly because of a read error. This chain links TRBV19 with TRBJ1-5; unclear D gene. The germline CDR1 and CDR2 sequences are LNHDA and SQIVND (reference sequence). The CDR3 has 12 amino acids. The chain's CDR3 is CASSPYYQPQHF. CDR3 nucleotides: TGTGCCAGTAGTCCCTACTATCAACCCCAGCATTTT.

The V call is TRBV6-5, the J call TRBJ1-2; 7 bases match TRBD1. V was clipped by 8 bases and J by 8 bases; unmatched bases: 11. This CDR3 comprises 13 residues. Germline values: CDR1 MNHEY, CDR2 SVGAGI. This CDR3 is CASLSQGGKGYTF. DNA for the CDR3: TGTGCCAGCTTGAGCCAGGGGGGTAAGGGCTACACCTTC.

This clone has only one observation. The V and J genes are TRBV5-6 and TRBJ1-1; possibly TRBD1 for D (6 bases). V was shortened by 1 base and J by 2 bases, with 9 bases between the two germline ends. The CDR3 runs 14 residues. The germline CDR1 and CDR2 sequences are SGHDT and YYEEEE. DNA for the CDR3: TGTGCCAGCAGCTTGAAAGGGGGTAACACTGAAGCTTTCTTT. Translated: CASSLKGGNTEAFF.

Written as DNA, the CDR3 is TGTGCCAGCAGCCGGACGACTAGCGGAAACACCGGGGAGCTGTTTTTT. Translation gives CASSRTTSGNTGELFF. V usage is TRBV6-2 or TRBV6-3 and J usage is TRBJ2-2, with TRBD2 matching over 9 bases. CDR1 and CDR2 (germline): MNHEY, SVGEGT. The CDR3 runs to 16 residues. J lost 2 bases, V lost 6 bases, and 7 bases had no gene match.

This sequence joins TRBV5-1 and TRBJ2-3, with 12 bases that match TRBD1. Germline CDR1 reads SGHRS; CDR2 reads YFSETQ. The length of the CDR3 is 17 residues. V lost 5 bases and J lost 9; bases outside the gene matches: 16. In DNA, the CDR3 is TGCGCCAGCAGTTTCACCACCGGGACAGGGGGCGCGGGGACGCAGTATTTT. Its translation: CASSFTTGTGGAGTQYF.

The J gene is TRBJ2-7, the V gene TRBV28, with no clear D. The germline gives CDR1 MDHEN, CDR2 SYDVKM. Trimming removed 1 base from V and 2 bases from J, with 6 bases in between. The CDR3 is made up of 13 amino acids. The CDR3 spells CASSLSPTYEQYF. The DNA of the CDR3 is TGTGCCAGCAGTTTATCCCCTACCTACGAGCAGTACTTC.

The rearrangement joins TRBV29-1 to TRBJ1-1, with TRBD1 identical over 7 bases. Per germline, CDR1 SQVTM and CDR2 ANQGSEA. V gave up 5 bases and J gave up 5 bases; unmatched junction bases: 8. This CDR3 spans 13 amino acids. Here the CDR3 DNA reads TGCAGCGTTTCCCTCCCCAGGGGGACTGAAGCTTTCTTT. It codes for CSVSLPRGTEAFF.

CDR3 region: CATSDPGQFLGTQYF. CDR3 in DNA: TGTGCCACCAGTGACCCCGGACAGTTTTTGGGTACGCAGTATTTT. The J gene is TRBJ2-3, the V gene TRBV24-1; the D gene is possibly TRBD1 (6 bases). In germline, CDR1 is KGHDR, CDR2 SFDVKD. The CDR3 covers 15 residues. The V end lost 4 bases, the J end lost 8 bases, and 18 bases lay between the germline ends.

This chain connects TRBV12-5 to TRBJ1-1; 7 bases line up with TRBD1. This CDR3 is 12 amino acids long. Germline trimming cut 4 bases from V and 7 bases from J; bases unmatched to any gene: 3. The V gene's germline CDR1 is LGHNT and CDR2 FRNRAP. In DNA form, the CDR3 reads TGTGCTAGTGGTTCCTACAGGGGTGAAGCTTTCTTT. This gives the protein CASGSYRGEAFF.